These T cell receptor beta chains were read from a single sample in a study of beta chain features in type 1 diabetes. Profiling relied on immunoSEQ multiplex PCR, and the TCRdb table lists in-frame clones only, not all of them. The sample has about 620,000 clones; 15% to 17% are singletons. What was sequenced was naive CD4+ T cells from blood. These TCRs come from a young man in good health. CDR3s include the opening cysteine and the closing phenylalanine or tryptophan. D genes are given only for firm matches. Some rows mark clone size as missing; the rest say once, few, many or name a class of expanded clone.

abundance	v_gene	j_gene	d_gene	CDR3aa	CDR3nt
-	TRBV18	TRBJ2-7	TRBD2	CASSSSGGYEQYF	TGTGCCAGCTCATCTAGCGGGGGCTACGAGCAGTACTTC
-	TRBV28	TRBJ2-5	-	CATLPGQGGETQYF	TGTGCCACCTTACCGGGACAAGGGGGAGAGACCCAGTACTTC
few	TRBV5-1	TRBJ2-4	-	CASSPGQENIQYF	TGCGCCAGCAGCCCCGGGCAAGAAAACATTCAGTACTTC
-	TRBV5-1	TRBJ2-3	-	CASSLGGRADTQYF	TGCGCCAGCAGCTTGGGTGGCCGAGCAGATACGCAGTATTTT
few	TRBV7-2	TRBJ2-4	TRBD1	CASSLQGAGNIQYF	TGTGCCAGCAGCTTACAGGGGGCTGGAAACATTCAGTACTTC
few	TRBV18	TRBJ2-2	-	CASSPSSTGELFF	TGTGCCAGCTCACCATCAAGCACCGGGGAGCTGTTTTTT
-	TRBV7-9	TRBJ2-7	-	CASSLGPQGSEQYF	TGTGCCAGCAGCTTAGGTCCGCAGGGGTCCGAGCAGTACTTC
few	TRBV4-2	TRBJ2-7	-	CASSQESGYEQYF	TGTGCCAGCAGCCAAGAGTCCGGGTACGAGCAGTACTTC
-	TRBV27	TRBJ1-1	TRBD1	CASSLIPNRGLDTEAFF	TGTGCCAGCAGTTTAATCCCAAACAGGGGGCTGGACACTGAAGCTTTCTTT
few	TRBV29-1	TRBJ2-1	TRBD1	CSVEPRTGDYNEQFF	TGCAGCGTTGAACCACGAACAGGGGACTACAATGAGCAGTTCTTC
few	TRBV11-1	TRBJ2-7	-	CASSLGTYSYEQYF	TGTGCCAGCAGCTTAGGGACATATTCCTACGAGCAGTACTTC
few	TRBV4-1	TRBJ2-7	-	CASSQELRYEQYF	TGCGCCAGCAGCCAAGAACTCCGTTACGAGCAGTACTTC
-	TRBV18	TRBJ1-2	-	CASSPPVTLNGGYTF	TGTGCCAGCTCACCACCTGTTACCTTAAATGGGGGCTACACCTTC
few	TRBV7-2	TRBJ2-7	-	CASSSLYAEQYF	TGTGCCAGCAGCTCTCTATATGCCGAGCAGTACTTC
few	TRBV7-2	TRBJ1-4	-	CASIPTGTRRRGLFF	TGTGCCAGCATCCCCACCGGGACCCGCCGGCGAGGGCTGTTTTTT
-	TRBV10-3	TRBJ1-2	TRBD1	CAIKPDRANGYTF	TGTGCCATCAAACCGGACAGGGCGAATGGCTACACCTTC
-	TRBV5-1	TRBJ2-7	-	CASSLVANDYEQYF	TGCGCCAGCAGCTTGGTTGCCAACGACTACGAGCAGTACTTC
few	TRBV7-9	TRBJ2-3	-	CASSLDFAGNTDTQYF	TGTGCCAGCAGCTTAGATTTCGCGGGCAACACAGATACGCAGTATTTT
-	TRBV18	TRBJ2-1	TRBD1	CASSPQNRGLNNEQFF	TGTGCCAGCTCACCACAGAACAGGGGGCTGAACAATGAGCAGTTCTTC
-	TRBV11-2	TRBJ2-5	-	CASSLGRETQYF	TGTGCCAGCAGCTTAGGACGGGAGACCCAGTACTTC
-	TRBV7-8	TRBJ2-1	-	CASSLAVLRRRSTYNEQFF	TGTGCCAGCAGCTTAGCGGTCCTCCGCCGACGATCAACATACAATGAGCAGTTCTTC
-	TRBV7-2	TRBJ2-7	-	CASSRSAYEQYF	TGTGCCAGCAGCCGCTCGGCCTACGAGCAGTACTTC
few	TRBV5-8	TRBJ2-3	TRBD2	CASSLGASGGARDTQYF	TGTGCCAGCAGCTTGGGCGCTAGCGGGGGGGCAAGGGATACGCAGTATTTT
-	TRBV4-3	TRBJ1-2	-	CASSPSVMGPGYGYTF	TGCGCCAGCAGCCCTAGTGTTATGGGGCCTGGCTATGGCTACACCTTC
-	TRBV10-3	TRBJ1-2	TRBD1	CAISEAGGSYGYTF	TGTGCCATCAGTGAGGCAGGGGGCAGCTATGGCTACACCTTC
-	TRBV5-5	TRBJ1-1	-	CASSFQLRMRNTEAFF	TGTGCCAGCAGCTTCCAACTGAGGATGCGGAACACTGAAGCTTTCTTT
-	TRBV15	TRBJ2-7	TRBD1	CATSRDGQGKYEQYF	TGTGCCACCAGCAGAGACGGACAGGGGAAGTACGAGCAGTACTTC
few	TRBV4-3	TRBJ2-1	-	CASSQSLGNEQFF	TGCGCCAGCAGCCAAAGTTTAGGTAATGAGCAGTTCTTC
few	TRBV19	TRBJ2-7	-	CASRGGSYEQYF	TGTGCCAGTAGGGGCGGATCCTACGAGCAGTACTTC
-	TRBV6-6	TRBJ2-1	TRBD1	CASRPGTGGGNEQFF	TGTGCCAGCAGACCTGGGACAGGGGGTGGCAATGAGCAGTTCTTC
few	TRBV29-1	TRBJ2-1	-	CSVRPSYNEQFF	TGCAGCGTTAGACCTTCCTACAATGAGCAGTTCTTC
few	TRBV28	TRBJ2-1	TRBD2	CASRKRTSSLEFF	TGTGCCAGCAGGAAACGGACTAGCAGCCTTGAGTTCTTC
few	TRBV14	TRBJ2-1	-	CASSQGTPLYNEQFF	TGTGCCAGCAGCCAAGGGACACCCCTATACAATGAGCAGTTCTTC
few	TRBV7-2	TRBJ1-6	-	CASSLPTGGNSPLHF	TGTGCCAGCAGCTTACCGACAGGAGGAAATTCACCCCTCCACTTT
-	TRBV11-2	TRBJ2-7	-	CASSTSRSAYEQYF	TGTGCCAGCAGCACTAGTAGAAGTGCCTACGAGCAGTACTTC
few	TRBV7-2	TRBJ2-3	-	CASSLGRGPDTQYF	TGTGCCAGCAGCTTAGGGCGGGGGCCAGATACGCAGTATTTT
-	TRBV5-1	TRBJ1-2	TRBD1	CASSGGGQPYGYTF	TGCGCCAGCAGCGGAGGGGGACAGCCCTATGGCTACACCTTC
-	TRBV20-1	TRBJ2-1	-	CSARILSAKFF	TGCAGTGCCCGCATTTTATCGGCGAAGTTCTTC
few	TRBV25-1	TRBJ2-3	TRBD1	CASSGIDRDPDTQYF	TGTGCCAGCAGTGGGATAGACAGGGACCCAGATACGCAGTATTTT
few	TRBV28	TRBJ2-7	-	CASSSGTYFSYEQYF	TGTGCCAGCAGCTCTGGGACTTACTTTTCCTACGAGCAGTACTTC
-	TRBV7-9	TRBJ2-5	-	CASSRHLEITETQYF	TGTGCCAGCAGCCGCCATCTAGAAATAACAGAGACCCAGTACTTC